These T cell receptor beta chains were read from a single sample in a study of blood T cell repertoires in COVID-19. The repertoire was sequenced with immunoSEQ multiplex PCR; TCRdb's copy has only in-frame clones and lacks some. In the table there are 60,000 to 85,000 clones, roughly 81% of which are singletons. The sample taken for sequencing was peripheral blood. These receptors originate from a man in his sixties with COVID-19, enrolled during active disease. The CDR3 runs from the conserved cysteine through the conserved F or W. D genes are given only for firm matches. Only part of the rows carry a size: once, few, many, or a class if the clone is expanded.

TRBJ1-5	.	TRBD1	TRBV2	CASRIQGNQPQHF	TGTGCCAGCAGGATACAGGGGAATCAGCCCCAGCATTTT
TRBJ1-4	.	.	TRBV3-1/TRBV3-2	CASSSATNEKLFF	TGTGCCAGCAGCTCAGCAACTAATGAAAAACTGTTTTTT
TRBJ2-7	once	.	TRBV27	CASSGELNPYEQYF	TGTGCCAGCAGTGGAGAGCTGAACCCCTACGAGCAGTACTTC
TRBJ1-3	.	.	TRBV5-1	CASSLVGGPSGNTIYF	TGCGCCAGCAGCTTGGTTGGAGGGCCCTCTGGAAACACCATATATTTT
TRBJ1-5	.	TRBD1	TRBV29-1	CSVGTGDNQPQHF	TGCAGCGTTGGAACAGGGGACAATCAGCCCCAGCATTTT
TRBJ1-6	.	TRBD1	TRBV7-9	CASSSLGQGNSPLHF	TGTGCCAGCAGCTCTTTGGGACAGGGGAATTCACCCCTCCACTTT
TRBJ1-4	.	TRBD1	TRBV5-1	CASSLETGMSEKLFF	TGCGCCAGCAGCTTGGAGACAGGGATGAGTGAAAAACTGTTTTTT
TRBJ2-7	.	.	TRBV4-2	CASSQGGLSYEQYF	TGTGCCAGCAGCCAAGGCGGCCTATCCTACGAGCAGTACTTC
TRBJ2-7	.	.	TRBV5-1	CASSLGGGYDEQYF	TGCGCCAGCAGCTTGGGTGGAGGGTACGACGAGCAGTACTTC
TRBJ2-1	.	.	TRBV28	CASSSIQTGPTEQFF	TGTGCCAGCAGCTCTATCCAGACAGGTCCCACTGAGCAGTTCTTC
TRBJ2-1	.	.	TRBV3-1/TRBV3-2	CASSQDLVEQFF	TGTGCCAGCAGCCAAGATCTTGTAGAGCAGTTCTTC
TRBJ2-5	.	.	TRBV21-1	CASSTQREGLKTQYF	TGTGCCAGCAGCACTCAGCGGGAGGGCCTAAAGACCCAGTACTTC
TRBJ1-1	.	.	TRBV24-1	CATSDSRLRANTEAFF	TGTGCCACCAGTGATTCACGGTTGCGCGCCAACACTGAAGCTTTCTTT
TRBJ1-2	few	TRBD1	TRBV28	CASSLLDRFSGYTF	TGTGCCAGCAGTCTCTTGGACAGGTTCAGTGGCTACACCTTC
TRBJ1-3	.	.	TRBV16	CASSPRGEIGNTIYF	TGTGCCAGCAGTCCGCGGGGAGAAATAGGAAACACCATATATTTT
TRBJ1-2	.	.	TRBV29-1	CSVPSRVSGYGYTF	TGCAGCGTTCCAAGCAGGGTATCAGGGTATGGCTACACCTTC
TRBJ2-2	once	.	TRBV11-3	CASSLGVGTGELFF	TGTGCCAGCAGTTTGGGAGTGGGCACCGGGGAGCTGTTTTTT
TRBJ1-4	.	.	TRBV21-1	CASSPLNEKLFF	TGTGCCAGCAGCCCCCTTAATGAAAAACTGTTTTTT
TRBJ2-1	.	TRBD2	TRBV7-9	CASSLGLAGGELYNEQFF	TGTGCCAGCAGCCTGGGACTAGCGGGAGGGGAGCTCTACAATGAGCAGTTCTTC
TRBJ1-5	.	TRBD1	TRBV18	CASSPPRGTGDSNQPQHF	TGTGCCAGCTCACCACCCAGAGGCACAGGGGACAGCAATCAGCCCCAGCATTTT
TRBJ1-2	few	TRBD1	TRBV9	CASSVGQGIYGYTF	TGTGCCAGCAGCGTAGGACAGGGCATCTATGGCTACACCTTC
TRBJ2-1	.	TRBD2	TRBV7-2	CASSSTPLAYNEQFF	TGTGCCAGCAGCTCGACGCCACTAGCGTACAATGAGCAGTTCTTC
TRBJ1-1	.	TRBD1	TRBV11-2	CASSLDSGQGLGFF	TGTGCCAGCAGCTTAGATTCGGGACAGGGGTTGGGTTTCTTT
TRBJ2-2	.	TRBD2	TRBV12-5	CASGPPGAGDAGELFF	TGTGCTAGTGGTCCCCCGGGAGCGGGGGACGCCGGGGAGCTGTTTTTT